Listed below are T cell receptor beta chains from one sample, sequenced in a study of cytomegalovirus exposure and HLA in healthy donors. The assay was immunoSEQ multiplex PCR, and TCRdb's table has in-frame clones only and misses some. The sample carries 100,000 to 150,000 clones, about 8.5% recorded once. The sample was PBMCs. The receptors were gathered from a man in his forties in good health and CMV-seronegative. Each CDR3 is given with its conserved first and last residue. A D gene is named only where the DNA matches it firmly. Clone size is stated in some rows and not others, as once, few, many or a class when expanded.

J	D	V	size	DNA	CDR3
TRBJ2-2	TRBD1	TRBV12-5	-	TGTGCTAGTGGTTTCCTCACCCCGGGACAGGGGTCTCGCACCGGGGAGCTGTTTTTT	CASGFLTPGQGSRTGELFF
TRBJ1-2	-	TRBV19	few	TGTGCCAGTAGTAACGTCCAGGGGTCGGGGGGCTACACCTTC	CASSNVQGSGGYTF
TRBJ2-7	TRBD1	TRBV5-4	few	TGTGCCAGCAGCACGGACAGGGGGCACGAGCAGTACTTC	CASSTDRGHEQYF
TRBJ1-1	-	TRBV2	-	TGTGCCAGCACTGGGGGCAGGGCCTACACTGAAGCTTTCTTT	CASTGGRAYTEAFF
TRBJ2-7	TRBD2	TRBV5-1	-	TGCGCCAGCAGCTCGGGACTAGCGGGGGGTACCTACGAGCAGTACTTC	CASSSGLAGGTYEQYF
TRBJ1-6	TRBD1	TRBV4-1	few	TGCGCCAGCAGCCAAATGGGGACAGGGAGTTCACCCCTCCACTTT	CASSQMGTGSSPLHF
TRBJ1-2	-	TRBV27	-	TGTGCCAGCAGTTTTATTGGAGGGAATTACCATGGCTACCCCTTC	CASSFIGGNYHGYPF
TRBJ1-1	-	TRBV4-3	few	TGCGCCAGCAGCCAGTACACAGGGAATACTGAAGCTTTCTTT	CASSQYTGNTEAFF
TRBJ1-1	-	TRBV6-5	-	TGTGCCAGCAGTTATGGCCCGCTGGTGAACACTGAAGCTTTCTTT	CASSYGPLVNTEAFF
TRBJ1-4	TRBD1	TRBV4-2	few	TGTGCCAGCAGTCGTGCCGGGACAGGAGAAAATGAAAAACTGTTTTTT	CASSRAGTGENEKLFF
TRBJ1-2	-	TRBV5-4	-	TGTGCCAGCAGCGAACGCGGAGGGGCACTAGGCTACACCTTC	CASSERGGALGYTF
TRBJ2-5	-	TRBV7-8	-	TGTGCCAGCAGCTTACTCCCAGAGACCCAGTACTTC	CASSLLPETQYF
TRBJ2-5	TRBD2	TRBV5-1	few	TGCGCCAGCAGCTTCGGACTAGCGGGGGAGGGAGAGACCCAGTACTTC	CASSFGLAGEGETQYF
TRBJ1-4	-	TRBV10-2	few	TGCGCCAGCAGGAATGTACAGGGAGATGAAAAACTGTTTTTT	CASRNVQGDEKLFF
TRBJ2-5	-	TRBV19	-	TGTGCCAGTAGTAACACTAGAGGTGGCCAAGAGACCCAGTACTTC	CASSNTRGGQETQYF
TRBJ2-2	-	TRBV25-1	few	TGTGCCAGCAGTGCCCTCCTAAACACCGGGGAGCTGTTTTTT	CASSALLNTGELFF
TRBJ2-1	-	TRBV6-1	few	TGTGCCAGCAGTGACTATGAGCAGTTCTTC	CASSDYEQFF
TRBJ2-1	-	TRBV19	-	TGTGCCAGTAGTATAGGGCTTCGGGTGTACAATGAGCAGTTCTTC	CASSIGLRVYNEQFF
TRBJ2-1	TRBD2	TRBV5-1	few	TGCGCCAGCAGCTTGGCTTCCTGGCGGGGGGAAGCACATGAGCAGTTCTTC	CASSLASWRGEAHEQFF
TRBJ2-3	TRBD2	TRBV6-4	-	TGTGCCAGCAATCCCCCCCCTGGGAGGGGTAGCACAGATACGCAGTATTTT	CASNPPPGRGSTDTQYF
TRBJ1-2	-	TRBV28	-	TGTGCCTCCGCCGGGGAAGGAGGTGTCTATGGCTACACCTTC	CASAGEGGVYGYTF
TRBJ1-1	TRBD1	TRBV5-1	few	TGCGCCAGCAGCGCCCTAACGAGGACAGGGGAGACTGAAGCTTTCTTT	CASSALTRTGETEAFF
TRBJ2-7	TRBD2	TRBV5-1	-	TGCGCCAGCAGCTTGGTGGTAGCGGGGGGACTACCCTACGAGCAGTACTTC	CASSLVVAGGLPYEQYF
TRBJ1-1	TRBD1	TRBV19	-	TGTGCCAGTAGTACCCTCCGGGACAGCAACACTGAAGCTTTCTTT	CASSTLRDSNTEAFF
TRBJ1-4	TRBD1	TRBV6-6	-	TGTGCCAGCGGGTCGGGACAGAGTAATGAAAAACTGTTTTTT	CASGSGQSNEKLFF
TRBJ2-1	-	TRBV5-1	few	TGCGCCAGCAGCTTGAACAATCTGGTGGATGAGCAGTTCTTC	CASSLNNLVDEQFF
TRBJ2-5	TRBD2	TRBV28	-	TGTGCCAGCAGTTTGGGGGGGGATGAGACCCAGTACTTC	CASSLGGDETQYF
TRBJ2-3	TRBD2	TRBV6-1	few	TGTGCCAGCAGTAGACTAGCGTTGGGCACAGATACGCAGTATTTT	CASSRLALGTDTQYF
TRBJ1-1	-	TRBV7-7	-	TGTGCCAGCAGCTTAAGTGAAGGGGGTGAAGCTTTCTTT	CASSLSEGGEAFF
TRBJ2-7	-	TRBV11-2	few	TGTGCCAGCAGCGCCCAAACTGCGGGGGAGCAGTACTTC	CASSAQTAGEQYF
TRBJ1-1	-	TRBV7-3	-	TGTGCCAGCAGCCCGCGGGGGAACACTGAAGCTTTCTTT	CASSPRGNTEAFF
TRBJ2-7	-	TRBV5-4	few	TGTGCCAGCAGCTTGGGTCTGCGGGAGCAGTACTTC	CASSLGLREQYF
TRBJ2-5	-	TRBV5-8	-	TGTGCCAGCAGTTCGGGGGACGTAAGACAAGAGACCCAGTACTTC	CASSSGDVRQETQYF
TRBJ1-6	-	TRBV12-5	-	TGTGCTAGTGCCCCGACCAGGGGTCTTTCACCCCTCCACTTT	CASAPTRGLSPLHF
TRBJ2-7	-	TRBV4-1	-	TGCGCCAGCAGCCCCTCCACCGGGGTAATCTACGAGCAGTACTTC	CASSPSTGVIYEQYF
TRBJ1-2	TRBD1	TRBV30	-	TGTGCCTGGAGTGAGACAGGGGTCTATGGCTACACCTTC	CAWSETGVYGYTF
TRBJ2-5	TRBD2	TRBV13	few	TGTGCCAGCAGCTTCGGCGGGCTAGCGGGGAAAGAGACCCAGTACTTC	CASSFGGLAGKETQYF
TRBJ1-4	-	TRBV25-1	few	TGTGCCAGCCGGGTTCAGGGTGTTGAAAAACTGTTTTTT	CASRVQGVEKLFF
TRBJ1-2	-	TRBV6-6	-	TGTGCCAGCAGTGGGGCGCGAGGCTACACCTTC	CASSGARGYTF
TRBJ2-5	TRBD1	TRBV7-2	few	TGTGCCAGCAGCTTAAGGGGACAGGGGGGTACCCAGTACTTC	CASSLRGQGGTQYF
TRBJ2-3	-	TRBV20-1	-	TGCAGTGCCCCCCGGGGAGATACGCAGTATTTT	CSAPRGDTQYF
TRBJ2-2	-	TRBV4-3	-	TGCGCCAGCAGCCAAAGTCGGGCCGGGGAGCTGTTTTTT	CASSQSRAGELFF
TRBJ1-6	-	TRBV5-1	-	TGCGCCAGCAGCTTGGTCCAGTCGGGATCACCCCTCCACTTT	CASSLVQSGSPLHF
TRBJ1-4	-	TRBV9	few	TGTGCCAGCAGCCCCCTGGGGGCCGGTGAAAAACTGTTTTTT	CASSPLGAGEKLFF
TRBJ2-1	-	TRBV4-1	-	TGCGCCAGCAGCTTCACTGGCAATGAGCAGTTCTTC	CASSFTGNEQFF
TRBJ2-7	-	TRBV6-6	few	TGTGCCAGCTGCCGGGGGGCTCCCATTTACGAGCAGTACTTC	CASCRGAPIYEQYF
TRBJ1-1	-	TRBV10-3	-	TGTGCCATCAGATTGGGAGCGAACACTGAAGCTTTCTTT	CAIRLGANTEAFF
TRBJ2-1	-	TRBV6-6	-	TGTGCCAGCAGATCGAACAGGGTGAATGAGCAGTTCTTC	CASRSNRVNEQFF
TRBJ2-2	TRBD2	TRBV2	few	TGTGCCAGCAGGGGACTAGCGGGGGTAAACACCGGGGAGCTGTTTTTT	CASRGLAGVNTGELFF
TRBJ2-3	TRBD1	TRBV5-1	-	TGCGCCAGCAGCTTCGTAGGGGGCCGCACAGATACGCAGTATTTT	CASSFVGGRTDTQYF
TRBJ1-3	TRBD1	TRBV7-2	-	TGTGCCAGCAGCTTAGTTGGGACAGGGTATGCTGGAAACACCATATATTTT	CASSLVGTGYAGNTIYF
TRBJ2-7	-	TRBV5-6	few	TGTGCCAGCAGCTTGGGGCAGGGGTTTTACGAGCAGTACTTC	CASSLGQGFYEQYF
TRBJ1-1	TRBD1	TRBV4-1	-	TGCGCCAGCAGCCAGGCTGACAGGGGCGCTGAAGCTTTCTTT	CASSQADRGAEAFF
TRBJ1-5	-	TRBV7-2	-	TGTGCCAGCAGCTTAGAACCGGGGGTTTTTCAGCCCCAGCATTTT	CASSLEPGVFQPQHF
TRBJ1-1	-	TRBV7-9	-	TGTGCCAGCAGCGCCGGGAGTTCCACTGAAGCTTTCTTT	CASSAGSSTEAFF